These T cell receptor beta chains were read from a single sample in a study of PD-L1 blockade in urothelial cancer. The repertoire was sequenced with immunoSEQ multiplex PCR; TCRdb's copy has only in-frame clones and lacks some. The sample records around 100,000 clones, 80% to 90% being singletons. The specimen comprised PBMCs, sampled around atezolizumab (anti-PD-L1) treatment. These TCRs come from a man aged 60-69 years with urothelial cancer. Each CDR3 is given with its conserved first and last residue. The D gene is left open where the match is weak. Only part of the rows carry a size: once, few, many, or a class if the clone is expanded.

j_call: TRBJ2-7
clone_size: NA
v_call: TRBV28
d_call: TRBD1
cdr3_aa: CASSLVGQVREQYF
cdr3_nt: TGTGCCAGCAGTTTAGTGGGACAGGTGAGGGAGCAGTACTTC

j_call: TRBJ1-3
clone_size: NA
v_call: TRBV2
d_call: NA
cdr3_aa: CASASSRSNTIYF
cdr3_nt: TGTGCCAGCGCGTCTTCGAGGAGCAACACCATATATTTT

j_call: TRBJ2-3
clone_size: once
v_call: TRBV18
d_call: NA
cdr3_aa: CASSPPAGGRDTQYF
cdr3_nt: TGTGCCAGCTCACCACCGGCAGGTGGGAGAGATACGCAGTATTTT

j_call: TRBJ2-3
clone_size: NA
v_call: TRBV19
d_call: TRBD2
cdr3_aa: CASSEGLAGVSDTQYF
cdr3_nt: TGTGCCAGTAGTGAGGGACTAGCGGGAGTGTCAGATACGCAGTATTTT

j_call: TRBJ1-4
clone_size: once
v_call: TRBV2
d_call: NA
cdr3_aa: CASSERGGLKEKLFF
cdr3_nt: TGTGCCAGCAGTGAAAGGGGGGGGCTAAAGGAAAAACTGTTTTTT

j_call: TRBJ2-7
clone_size: NA
v_call: TRBV15
d_call: TRBD2
cdr3_aa: CATSRDLGGMANEQYF
cdr3_nt: TGTGCCACCAGCAGAGATCTGGGAGGGATGGCGAACGAGCAGTACTTC

j_call: TRBJ1-1
clone_size: NA
v_call: TRBV7-9
d_call: TRBD1
cdr3_aa: CASRGDRGMNTEAFF
cdr3_nt: TGTGCCAGCAGGGGGGACAGGGGGATGAACACTGAAGCTTTCTTT

j_call: TRBJ2-7
clone_size: NA
v_call: TRBV12-5
d_call: NA
cdr3_aa: CASMAGSSYEQYF
cdr3_nt: TGTGCTAGTATGGCGGGGAGCTCCTACGAGCAGTACTTC

j_call: TRBJ1-5
clone_size: NA
v_call: TRBV11-2
d_call: TRBD1
cdr3_aa: CASSRDRVEPQHF
cdr3_nt: TGTGCCAGCAGCCGTGACAGGGTCGAGCCCCAGCATTTT

j_call: TRBJ1-2
clone_size: NA
v_call: TRBV27
d_call: TRBD1
cdr3_aa: CASSPWTGAGYGYTF
cdr3_nt: TGTGCCAGCAGTCCTTGGACAGGAGCTGGCTATGGCTACACCTTC

j_call: TRBJ2-2
clone_size: NA
v_call: TRBV9
d_call: TRBD2
cdr3_aa: CASSVLAGGLVTGELFF
cdr3_nt: TGTGCCAGCAGCGTGCTAGCGGGGGGTTTGGTCACCGGGGAGCTGTTTTTT

j_call: TRBJ2-1
clone_size: NA
v_call: TRBV4-1
d_call: NA
cdr3_aa: CASSDSGNSYNEQFF
cdr3_nt: TGCGCCAGCAGCGATAGCGGCAACTCCTACAATGAGCAGTTCTTC

j_call: TRBJ2-7
clone_size: NA
v_call: TRBV7-2
d_call: TRBD1
cdr3_aa: CASSFGQGVHEQYF
cdr3_nt: TGTGCCAGCAGCTTTGGACAGGGGGTCCACGAGCAGTACTTC

j_call: TRBJ2-7
clone_size: NA
v_call: TRBV29-1
d_call: NA
cdr3_aa: CSVTMGQGSDYEQYF
cdr3_nt: TGCAGCGTCACCATGGGTCAGGGGTCGGACTACGAGCAGTACTTC

j_call: TRBJ2-7
clone_size: once
v_call: TRBV7-8
d_call: NA
cdr3_aa: CASSLGEFYEQYF
cdr3_nt: TGTGCCAGCAGTCTCGGGGAATTCTACGAGCAGTACTTC

j_call: TRBJ1-5
clone_size: NA
v_call: TRBV18
d_call: NA
cdr3_aa: CASSPPGGRDNQPQHF
cdr3_nt: TGTGCCAGCTCACCACCGGGAGGGCGGGACAATCAGCCCCAGCATTTT

j_call: TRBJ2-7
clone_size: NA
v_call: TRBV7-9
d_call: TRBD2
cdr3_aa: CASSQYLAGAGEQYF
cdr3_nt: TGTGCCAGCAGCCAGTACTTAGCGGGAGCGGGAGAGCAGTACTTC